This T cell receptor beta chain was sequenced during a study of blood T cell repertoires in COVID-19. Germline loops: CDR1 SGHDT, CDR2 YYEEEE. This CDR3 comprises 14 residues. The V and J ends lost 5 bases and 8 bases, in that order; junction bases with no gene match: 10. Only in-frame clones appear in the TCRdb table, and some are missing; sequencing was by immunoSEQ multiplex PCR. This table has over 150,000 clones, about 86% appearing once. This clone was seen only a few times. This sequence joins TRBV5-6 and TRBJ1-2; 9 bases map to TRBD1. This clonotype originated in a woman aged 65 to 85 who had recovered from COVID-19. Source material: peripheral blood. CDR3 DNA: TGTGCCAGCAGGCCTACAGGGGGCATAAGGGGCTACACCTTC. Translation: CASRPTGGIRGYTF.